The 30 T cell receptor beta chains presented below share a single source sample, sequenced in a study of blood T cells in healthy people across ages. Combining a sample-barcoded 5' primer with a J-beta primer mix, a second PCR ran for roughly 6 to 12 cycles. In TCRdb, the 5' RACE reads were re-called with MiXCR into one record per CDR3 protein. The sample yields around 1,700,000 distinct CDR3 sequences, approximately 30% seen once. Sequencing used blood. The source is a woman aged 25 to 39 in good health.

This clonotype has only a few counts. The chain carries TRBV9 and TRBJ2-7; 8 bases fit TRBD2. The length of the CDR3 is 13 residues. Losses at the gene ends were 7 bases for V and 5 bases for J; bases not matched to a gene: 8. Germline-derived CDR1 and CDR2 are SGDLS and YYNGEE. The CDR3 DNA reads TGTGCCAGCGCAACCCGGGAGGGGGACGAGCAGTACTTC. Translating gives CASATREGDEQYF.

In this sample, this clonotype turned up a few times. The J gene is TRBJ1-4, the V gene TRBV7-6, with no clear D. Germline V gives CDR1 SGHVS, CDR2 FNYEAQ. The CDR3 runs to 15 residues. Trimming removed 1 base at V and 3 bases at J, with 9 bases between. CDR3 DNA sequence: TGTGCCAGCAGCTTAGAGACCGCCTCTAATGAAAAACTGTTTTTT. It encodes CASSLETASNEKLFF.

The genes are TRBV12-3 or TRBV12-4 and TRBJ2-1; 10 positions match TRBD1. The CDR3 totals 17 residues. V dropped 6 bases and J dropped 7; count of bases not matched to a gene: 15. CDR3 amino acids: CASSLKLMGQGLNEQFF. The DNA for the CDR3 is TGTGCCAGCAGCTTAAAGTTAATGGGACAGGGGCTGAATGAGCAGTTCTTC.

CDR3 sequence (DNA): TGCAGCATGCGGGCTTGGGATCCAGATACGCAGTATTTT. Translating it yields CSMRAWDPDTQYF. This sequence joins TRBV29-1 and TRBJ2-3, with a possible D match to TRBD2 (5 bases). The CDR3 runs to 13 residues. Germline loops: CDR1 SQVTM, CDR2 ANQGSEA. V lost 8 bases and J 4 bases, leaving 16 bases between the germline ends.

This clonotype was picked up many times. This chain joins TRBV5-6 and TRBJ1-2, with D unclear. Trimming pared 0 bases from V and 5 bases from J, leaving 8 bases between. Germline CDR1 is SGHDT and CDR2 is YYEEEE. The CDR3 loop spans 13 amino acids. The CDR3 region is CASSLGESYGYTF. CDR3 coding DNA: TGTGCCAGCAGCTTGGGGGAATCGTATGGCTACACCTTC.

This clonotype was recorded a few times. The V gene is TRBV24-1, the J gene TRBJ2-1, with 10 bases identical to TRBD2. V shed 3 bases, J shed 8 bases, and the junction held 9 bases outside the gene matches. The CDR3 runs 16 residues. Looked up from germline, CDR1 is KGHDR and CDR2 is SFDVKD. The CDR3 DNA sequence: TGTGCCACCAGTGATGATCGAGCGGGAGGGCCCTATGAGCAGTTCTTC. It yields the protein CATSDDRAGGPYEQFF.

This clonotype has just a few counts. The rearrangement links TRBV12-5 to TRBJ1-2, with D possibly TRBD1 on 6 matching bases. V dropped 0 bases and J dropped 3 bases, with 14 bases sitting between them. Germline V gene data show CDR1 as LGHNT and CDR2 as FRNRAP. This CDR3 is built from 16 residues. CDR3 coding DNA: TGTGCTAGTGGTTTGGTCAGTGGCAGGGGCGACTATGGCTACACCTTC. Its protein is CASGLVSGRGDYGYTF. Variable domain in full (rest from reference TRBV12-5 and TRBJ1-2): DARVTQTPRHKVTEMGQEVTMRCQPILGHNTVFWYRQTMMQGLELLAYFRNRAPLDDSGMPKDRFSAEMPDATLATLKIQPSEPRDSAVYFCASGLVSGRGDYGYTFGSGTRLTVV.

The chain uses TRBV18 and TRBJ1-4; 8 nucleotides match TRBD1. This CDR3 comprises 14 residues. Germline values: CDR1 KGHSH, CDR2 LQKENI. Unmatched junction bases numbered 3, after V lost 2 bases and J lost 7 bases. CDR3 bases: TGTGCCAGCTCACCAACAGGGGGAATTGAAAAACTGTTTTTT. This codes for CASSPTGGIEKLFF.

This clonotype was found a few times. The chain employs TRBV4-1 and TRBJ2-7; TRBD1 agrees at 10 bases. The CDR3 extends over 15 amino acids. Germline loops: CDR1 MGHRA, CDR2 YSYEKL. V gave up 1 base and J gave up 5 bases; unmatched junction bases: 5. CDR3 sequence (DNA): TGCGCCAGCAGCCAAGCGGGACAGGGGATGCACGAGCAGTACTTC. Protein product: CASSQAGQGMHEQYF.

This chain connects TRBV5-5 to TRBJ2-3, with 7 bases lining up with TRBD2. This CDR3 region has 16 residues. The germline V gene has CDR1 SGHKS and CDR2 YYEKEE (reference sequence). J gave up 0 bases and V 4 bases, and 8 bases lay outside the gene matches. The CDR3 DNA sequence: TGTGCCAGCAGCCCTCTTGGGACTATGAGCACAGATACGCAGTATTTT. It translates to CASSPLGTMSTDTQYF.

This clonotype was observed a few times. This sequence joins TRBV7-8 and TRBJ2-2; 7 bases map to TRBD1. CDR3 length: 16 amino acids. Germline-derived CDR1 and CDR2 are SGHVS and FQNEAQ. V trimming: 4 bases; J trimming: 0 bases; junction bases outside the gene matches: 5. CDR3 amino acids: CASSSRTGSNTGELFF. DNA of the CDR3: TGTGCCAGCAGCTCAAGGACAGGTTCGAACACCGGGGAGCTGTTTTTT. Full variable domain (missing parts from reference TRBV7-8 and TRBJ2-2): GAGVSQSPRYKVAKRGQDVALRCDPISGHVSLFWYQQALGQGPEFLTYFQNEAQLDKSGLPSDRFFAERPEGSVSTLKIQRTQQEDSAVYLCASSSRTGSNTGELFFGEGSRLTVL.

The chain employs TRBV20-1 and TRBJ2-1; D is ambiguous. Germline V lookup: CDR1 DFQATT, CDR2 SNEGSKA (reference sequence). Trimming shortened V by 0 bases and J by 13 bases, and 10 bases separated the two germline ends. The CDR3 extends over 11 amino acids. The CDR3 nucleotides read TGCAGTGCTAGAGACACCGGGTCCCAGTTCTTC. Translating gives CSARDTGSQFF.

As for this clonotype: Mismatch with germline at one junction end may stem from a read error. The chain employs TRBV7-8 and TRBJ2-1; 7 bases agree with TRBD2. The CDR3 has 15 residues. The V gene's germline CDR1 is SGHVS and CDR2 FQNEAQ. The DNA of the CDR3 is TGTGCCGGCAGCCCCCAGCGGGATAAGTCCCGGGAGCAGTTCTTC. Its translation: CAGSPQRDKSREQFF.

Worth noting for this clonotype: The junction departs from germline at one end; a sequencing error may be responsible. The J gene is TRBJ1-2, the V gene TRBV20-1; a weak D match, TRBD1 (6 bases). The CDR3 totals 15 residues. Germline assignment: CDR1 DFQATT and CDR2 SNEGSKA (reference sequence). The CDR3 protein is CSARRGALANYGHTF. CDR3 nucleotide sequence: TGCAGTGCTAGGCGGGGGGCATTAGCTAACTATGGCCACACCTTC.

A remark on this clonotype: With a much larger clone just one base away, this may be a read error. The chain has TRBV12-3 or TRBV12-4 and TRBJ2-1, with D maybe TRBD1 (5 bases). This CDR3 contains 14 residues. The CDR3 coding sequence is TGTGCCTGCAGTTTTAGACAGTGGACGGCTGAGCAGTTCTTC. This gives the protein CACSFRQWTAEQFF.

V and J are TRBV20-1 and TRBJ1-5; TRBD1 is a possible D gene (5 bases). Germline assignment: CDR1 DFQATT and CDR2 SNEGSKA (reference sequence). Deletions cut 0 bases from V and 7 bases from J, with 10 bases between. The CDR3 is made up of 13 amino acids. CDR3 in amino acids: CSARDPGGQPQHF. The CDR3, as DNA: TGCAGTGCTAGAGATCCCGGGGGGCAGCCCCAGCATTTT.

The rearrangement uses TRBV7-9 and TRBJ2-7; D may match TRBD1 or TRBD2 (5 bases each). This CDR3 has 14 amino acids. Germline CDR1 and CDR2: SEHNR and FQNEAQ (reference sequence). Trimming took off 4 bases at V and 5 bases at J, with 15 bases between the two ends. The CDR3 protein is CASSSGTTNHEQYF. The DNA of the CDR3 is TGTGCCAGCAGCTCCGGGACCACTAACCACGAGCAGTACTTC. Full variable domain (missing parts from reference TRBV7-9 and TRBJ2-7): DTGVSQNPRHKITKRGQNVTFRCDPISEHNRLYWYRQTLGQGPEFLTYFQNEAQLEKSRLLSDRFSAERPKGSFSTLEIQRTEQGDSAMYLCASSSGTTNHEQYFGPGTRLTVT.

The chain recombines TRBV28 with TRBJ2-7, with TRBD2 identical over 10 bases. The trim removed 3 bases at V and 2 bases at J, leaving 4 bases unmatched. The CDR3 spans 15 residues. The germline CDR1 and CDR2 sequences are MDHEN and SYDVKM. The DNA for the CDR3 is TGTGCCAGCAGTTTGTCGGGACTAGCGCCCTACGAGCAGTACTTC. This translates into CASSLSGLAPYEQYF.

The V and J genes are TRBV7-2 and TRBJ2-3; TRBD1 is a possible D gene (6 bases). Germline V CDR1 and CDR2: SGHTA, FQGNSA. CDR3 length: 15 residues. V was clipped by 0 bases and J by 2 bases, with 9 bases between them. The CDR3 DNA is TGTGCCAGCAGCTTAGCGAGGGGGTTCACAGATACGCAGTATTTT. Its translation: CASSLARGFTDTQYF.

At least ten counts were recorded for this clonotype. V gene TRBV12-3 or TRBV12-4 combines with J gene TRBJ2-5; 10 bases are shared with TRBD1. This CDR3 spans 15 amino acids. The trim removed 7 bases at V and 5 bases at J, leaving 10 bases unmatched. The CDR3 spells CASTHDRGRRETQYF. The CDR3 DNA reads TGTGCCAGCACCCATGACAGGGGGCGAAGGGAGACCCAGTACTTC.

The chain combines TRBV6-2 or TRBV6-3 with TRBJ2-1; 8 bases align to TRBD2. The CDR3 is 14 residues long. CDR1 and CDR2 (germline): MNHEY, SVGEGT. The junction had 9 bases not matched to a gene; V was cut back by 4 bases and J by 10 bases. This CDR3 is CASSSGTSNQEQFF. The CDR3 DNA sequence: TGTGCCAGCAGTTCCGGGACTAGTAATCAGGAGCAGTTCTTC.

A word on this clonotype: The junction differs from germline at one of its ends, possibly a read error. The V gene is TRBV7-9, the J gene TRBJ2-5; possible D gene TRBD2, 6 bases. This CDR3 is 15 amino acids long. The germline V gene encodes CDR1 SEHNR and CDR2 FQNEAQ (reference sequence). CDR3 amino acids: CASSVQQSPRETRYF. The CDR3 bases are TGTGCCAGCAGCGTACAACAGAGCCCCCGGGAGACCCGGTACTTC. The variable domain in full, with the rest retrieved from reference TRBV7-9 and TRBJ2-5, is DTGVSQNPRHKITKRGQNVTFRCDPISEHNRLYWYRQTLGQGPEFLTYFQNEAQLEKSRLLSDRFSAERPKGSFSTLEIQRTEQGDSAMYLCASSVQQSPRETRYFGPGTRLLVL.

As to this clonotype: Sequence at one end of the junction differs from germline and may be a read error. The chain uses TRBV7-2 and TRBJ2-1, with D unresolved. Germline CDR1 is SGHTA and CDR2 is FQGNSA. The CDR3 length is 13 residues. DNA for the CDR3: TGTGCCAGCAGCTTAGCACGTCGCGATGAGCGGTTCTTC. It specifies CASSLARRDERFF. Filled out from reference TRBV7-2 and TRBJ2-1, the complete variable domain reads GAGVSQSPSNKVTEKGKDVELRCDPISGHTALYWYRQSLGQGLEFLIYFQGNSAPDKSGLPSDRFSAERTGGSVSTLTIQRTQQEDSAVYLCASSLARRDERFFGPGTRLTVL.

The rearrangement uses TRBV20-1 and TRBJ1-2, with D possibly TRBD1 on 5 matching bases. Between the trimmed V and J ends, which lost 0 bases and 6 bases, there was a span of 20 bases. Germline CDR1 reads DFQATT; CDR2 reads SNEGSKA (reference sequence). The CDR3 is 16 amino acids. The CDR3: CSARDLRQGLINGYTF. The DNA of the CDR3 is TGCAGTGCTAGAGATCTTAGGCAGGGCTTAATCAATGGCTACACCTTC.

Details on this clonotype: This may come from a read error, since a much larger clone is one base off. The J gene is TRBJ2-3, the V gene TRBV5-1; D unclear. Trimming removed 4 bases from V and 6 bases from J, with 12 bases in between. There are 13 residues in the CDR3. Germline loops: CDR1 SGHRS, CDR2 YFSETQ. CDR3 loop: CASSLRQEDTQYF. The CDR3 DNA sequence: TGCGCCAGCAGCCTTCGTCAGGAGGATACGCAGTATTTT.

This chain links TRBV3-1 with TRBJ1-1; D gene unclear. The V end was cut by 0 bases, the J end by 8 bases, with 7 bases between. This CDR3 comprises 12 residues. Germline V lookup: CDR1 LGHDT, CDR2 YNNKEL (reference sequence). The CDR3 DNA reads TGTGCCAGCAGCCAAGACGTCAGGGAAGCTTTCTTT. It is translated as CASSQDVREAFF. The whole variable domain, filled in from reference TRBV3-1 and TRBJ1-1, reads DTAVSQTPKYLVTQMGNDKSIKCEQNLGHDTMYWYKQDSKKFLKIMFSYNNKELIINETVPNRFSPKSPDKAHLNLHINSLELGDSAVYFCASSQDVREAFFGQGTRLTVV.

Regarding this clonotype: The junction and the germline gene differ at one end; a read error may be behind it. The chain links TRBV3-1 to TRBJ1-1; D unclear. The CDR3 is made up of 13 amino acids. Germline assignment: CDR1 LGHDT and CDR2 YNNKEL (reference sequence). CDR3 loop: CTSSRPRNTEAFF. The CDR3 coding sequence is TGTACCAGCAGCCGTCCCCGGAACACTGAAGCTTTCTTT.

The rearrangement links TRBV28 to TRBJ1-2; 7 bases match TRBD1. V shed 5 bases, J shed 8 bases, and the junction held 5 bases outside the gene matches. The germline V gene has CDR1 MDHEN and CDR2 SYDVKM. The CDR3 covers 12 residues. The CDR3 DNA sequence: TGTGCCAGCAGTGGACAGGTCGGGGGCTACACCTTC. Translated: CASSGQVGGYTF.

The sample holds many counts of this clonotype. The V call is TRBV10-3, the J call TRBJ2-7, with 10 bases fitting TRBD2. The germline gives CDR1 ENHRY, CDR2 SYGVKD. J gave up 7 bases and V 3 bases, and 9 bases lay outside the gene matches. This CDR3 region has 15 residues. The CDR3 nucleotides read TGTGCCATCAGTGACAGGACTAGCGGACTTACGGAGCAGTACTTC. This sequence encodes CAISDRTSGLTEQYF.

This clonotype was recorded at least ten times. The rearrangement joins TRBV7-7 to TRBJ2-5, with 7 bases identical to TRBD2. The germline gives CDR1 SSHAT, CDR2 FNYEAQ (reference sequence). The V segment lost 6 bases and the J segment 4 bases; nucleotides outside the gene matches: 2. The CDR3 extends over 12 amino acids. The CDR3 nucleotides read TGTGCCAGCAGGGGGGAGGGAGAGACCCAGTACTTC. Amino acid sequence: CASRGEGETQYF.